This TCR beta chain was found in a study of OX40 agonist ivuxolimab in advanced cancers. Study overall: A history of anti-PD-1, anti-PD-L1 or anti-CTLA-4 therapy was acceptable, and over 30% had some. Three patients got partial responses; one had hepatocellular carcinoma and two had cutaneous melanoma. Overall study results and limits: Expanded clones tended on average to be more numerous among CD8+ T cells than CD4+.

Concerning this clone itself: What it recognizes is unknown.

Blood specimens came from baseline, cycle 4 day 1, and cycle 7 day 1. The table came from immunoSEQ multiplex PCR; TCRdb's copy has only in-frame clones and leaves some out. The data show about 72,000 clones, roughly nine tenths seen once. Germline CDR1 is SGHTA and CDR2 is FQGNSA. The CDR3 length is 15 residues. V was pared by 2 bases and J by 4 bases, with 6 bases of the junction left unmatched. The sample consisted of CD4+ or CD8+ T cells sorted from blood, taken in a trial of the OX40 agonist ivuxolimab. V gene TRBV7-2 combines with J gene TRBJ1-2, with 8 nucleotides matching TRBD1. The sequence was collected from an adult with an advanced solid tumor such as melanoma, head and neck, liver or kidney cancer. CDR3 residues: CASSLMTGVGYGYTF. Written as DNA, the CDR3 is TGTGCCAGCAGCTTAATGACAGGGGTAGGCTATGGCTACACCTTC.